The 25 T cell receptor beta chains below come from one sample, sequenced in a study of blood T cell repertoires in COVID-19. This table comes from immunoSEQ multiplex PCR, and its TCRdb copy is limited to in-frame clones, with some not included. The data show more than 110,000 clones, roughly 84% seen once. Sequenced: PBMCs or T cells enriched from blood (not recorded which). These receptors originate from a man aged 40-49 years with acute COVID-19.

The gene calls are TRBV29-1 and TRBJ2-1, with 11 bases identical to TRBD2. After removal of 5 bases from V and 7 bases from J, the junction contained 13 bases not matched to a gene. The germline gives CDR1 SQVTM, CDR2 ANQGSEA. The CDR3 loop spans 16 amino acids. The CDR3, as DNA: TGCAGCGTTCCTCGACTAGCGGGAAGGGTGAGGAATGAGCAGTTCTTC. This gives the protein CSVPRLAGRVRNEQFF.

This rearrangement joins TRBV9 to TRBJ2-1; no clear D. The germline V gene has CDR1 SGDLS and CDR2 YYNGEE. The CDR3 covers 17 residues. V lost 1 base and J lost 5, with 19 bases in between. The CDR3: CASSVFQTLKNNNEQFF. The CDR3 DNA is TGTGCCAGCAGCGTATTCCAGACACTTAAAAACAACAATGAGCAGTTCTTC. The full variable domain, in which reference TRBV9 and TRBJ2-1 provide the parts outside the CDR3, is DSGVTQTPKHLITATGQRVTLRCSPRSGDLSVYWYQQSLDQGLQFLIQYYNGEERAKGNILERFSAQQFPDLHSELNLSSLELGDSALYFCASSVFQTLKNNNEQFFGPGTRLTVL.

This chain joins TRBV27 and TRBJ2-1, with 7 bases that match TRBD2. Germline loops: CDR1 MNHEY, CDR2 SMNVEV (reference sequence). J was trimmed by 3 bases and V by 1 base; bases with no gene match: 6. This CDR3 has 16 amino acids. The CDR3 DNA follows: TGTGCCAGCAGTTTATTGCGGGAGTGGGTCTACAATGAGCAGTTCTTC. The encoded protein is CASSLLREWVYNEQFF.

The chain carries TRBV27 and TRBJ2-1; TRBD1 might be the D (6 bases). V was trimmed by 2 bases and J by 10 bases, leaving 18 bases between them. The CDR3 length is 15 residues. Germline V CDR1 and CDR2: MNHEY, SMNVEV (reference sequence). The CDR3 sequence: CASSLEGDEATEQFF. The CDR3 region has the DNA TGTGCCAGCAGTTTAGAGGGGGACGAAGCGACCGAGCAGTTCTTC.

A note on this clone: The sample carries other DNA sequences with the same CDR3. The chain employs TRBV7-9 and TRBJ2-7; 9 nucleotides line up with TRBD1. V dropped 3 bases and J dropped 4; count of bases not matched to a gene: 1. Germline loops: CDR1 SEHNR, CDR2 FQNEAQ (reference sequence). This CDR3 contains 13 residues. In DNA, the CDR3 is TGTGCCAGCAGCTTTGGACAGGGGTACGAGCAGTACTTC. Protein sequence: CASSFGQGYEQYF.

The chain joins TRBV7-9 to TRBJ2-1, with a weak D call TRBD1 (6 bases). Germline assignment: CDR1 SEHNR and CDR2 FQNEAQ (reference sequence). This CDR3 contains 14 residues. V lost 5 bases, J lost 6 bases, and 14 bases lay in between. CDR3 coding DNA: TGTGCCAGCAGCCCACCGGACAGTGCCAATGAGCAGTTCTTC. It is translated as CASSPPDSANEQFF.

A few counts support this clone. CDR3 in amino acids: CASSHNSGGGYTF. The CDR3, as DNA: TGTGCCAGCAGCCATAACAGCGGAGGCGGCTACACCTTC. This chain links TRBV11-2 with TRBJ1-2, with unresolved D. Germline V gene sequence: CDR1 SGHAT, CDR2 FQNNGV. The CDR3 spans 13 residues. Trimming removed 5 bases at V and 8 bases at J, with 15 bases between.

The chain carries TRBV19 and TRBJ1-3, with unresolved D. V gave up 6 bases and J gave up 4 bases, with 16 bases separating them. Germline CDR1 is LNHDA and CDR2 is SQIVND (reference sequence). The CDR3 totals 15 residues. The CDR3 loop reads CASSLDLGAGNTIYF. CDR3 nucleotides: TGTGCCAGTAGCCTCGACTTGGGTGCCGGAAACACCATATATTTT.

The V and J genes are TRBV5-1 and TRBJ1-3; 7 nucleotides match TRBD1. V shed 4 bases and J 4 bases; nucleotides not matched to a gene: 8. CDR1 is SGHRS and CDR2 is YFSETQ in the germline V gene. CDR3 size: 15 residues. CDR3 residues: CASSQGTVRGNTIYF. CDR3 sequence (DNA): TGCGCCAGCAGCCAAGGGACAGTGCGGGGAAACACCATATATTTT.

The CDR3 protein is CASRTSATNEKLFF. In DNA, the CDR3 is TGCGCCAGCAGGACTTCAGCAACTAATGAAAAACTGTTTTTT. V gene TRBV5-1 combines with J gene TRBJ1-4; D not certain. Germline CDR1 reads SGHRS; CDR2 reads YFSETQ. Deletions cut 5 bases from V and 0 bases from J, with 8 bases between. The CDR3 is 14 residues long.

The chain is built from TRBV27 and TRBJ2-1; 8 bases are a match to TRBD2. The CDR3 contains 17 residues. V was pared by 3 bases and J by 1 base, with 8 bases of the junction left unmatched. From germline, CDR1 is MNHEY and CDR2 SMNVEV (reference sequence). Here the CDR3 reads CASSFGLAGLSYNEQFF. The CDR3 nucleotides are TGTGCCAGCAGTTTCGGTCTAGCGGGTCTATCCTACAATGAGCAGTTCTTC.

The chain links TRBV15 to TRBJ2-6; D gene uncertain. CDR3 length equals 15 residues. With 0 bases removed from V and 1 base from J, the gap between germline ends came to 4 bases. CDR1 is LNHNV and CDR2 is YYDKDF in the germline V gene (reference sequence). The CDR3 DNA follows: TGTGCCACCAGCAGAGATGCGTCTGGGGCCAACGTCCTGACTTTC. Its translation is CATSRDASGANVLTF.

The chain combines TRBV2 with TRBJ2-3, with TRBD2 identical over 7 bases. This CDR3 comprises 14 residues. V shed 7 bases and J 0 bases; nucleotides not matched to a gene: 4. Germline V CDR1 and CDR2: SNHLY, FYNNEI. The CDR3 nucleotides read TGTGCCAGCATGCTTAGCGGGAGCACAGATACGCAGTATTTT. It encodes CASMLSGSTDTQYF.

In this sample, this clone turned up once. The chain uses TRBV28 and TRBJ1-4; D might be TRBD1 (6 bases). The germline V and J ends were trimmed by 5 bases and 8 bases, with 15 bases remaining between them. The CDR3 runs 14 residues. Germline V CDR1 and CDR2: MDHEN, SYDVKM. Written as DNA, the CDR3 is TGTGCCAGCAGTATAGGGGGAAATCAGGAAAAACTGTTTTTT. It encodes CASSIGGNQEKLFF.

The chain has TRBV28 and TRBJ2-7, with TRBD2 matching 8 bases. CDR1 MDHEN and CDR2 SYDVKM come from the germline V gene. J lost 6 bases, V lost 5 bases, and 9 bases had no gene match. The CDR3 has 14 amino acids. CDR3 sequence (DNA): TGTGCCAGCAGTACACCGGGACTAGTTGGCGAGCAGTACTTC. Translated: CASSTPGLVGEQYF.

The rearrangement uses TRBV12-3 or TRBV12-4 and TRBJ2-3; D is perhaps TRBD2 (6 bases). The CDR3 runs 12 residues. The V and J ends lost 5 bases and 9 bases respectively, with 12 bases between them. CDR3 residues: CASSPVLATQYF. CDR3 sequence (DNA): TGTGCCAGCAGTCCTGTCCTAGCGACGCAGTATTTT.

The V call is TRBV18, the J call TRBJ2-1; TRBD2 matches 9 bases. Germline CDR1 reads KGHSH; CDR2 reads LQKENI. The CDR3 consists of 19 residues. V lost 4 bases, J lost 8 bases, and 21 bases stayed unmatched. Here the CDR3 DNA reads TGTGCCAGCTCACTATTAACCGGATCTAGAGCGGGGGGTAGCGATGAGCAGTTCTTC. Residues: CASSLLTGSRAGGSDEQFF.

The V and J genes are TRBV21-1 and TRBJ1-1; the table's D call TRBD1 went unverified against the DNA. TRBV21-1 is a pseudogene locus. The CDR3 covers 15 residues. Here the CDR3 DNA reads TGTGCCAGCAGCAAAGACAGGGAGTTCGACACTGAAGCTTTCTTT. Protein product: CASSKDREFDTEAFF.

The J gene is TRBJ2-1, the V gene TRBV5-8, with TRBD1 identical over 8 bases. Per the germline V gene, CDR1 is SGHTS and CDR2 is YDEGEE. This CDR3 spans 15 amino acids. The junction had 6 bases not matched to a gene; V was cut back by 4 bases and J by 3 bases. CDR3 sequence reads: CASSRGTGSYNEQFF. In DNA, the CDR3 is TGTGCCAGCAGCCGCGGGACAGGTAGCTACAATGAGCAGTTCTTC.

The chain has TRBV21-1 and TRBJ1-4. TRBV21-1 is listed as a pseudogene. This CDR3 spans 17 amino acids. The CDR3 spells CASSKGSGTFTNEKLFF. Written as DNA, the CDR3 is TGTGCCAGCAGCAAAGGTAGCGGGACTTTCACTAATGAAAAACTGTTTTTT.

The chain employs TRBV2 and TRBJ1-6, with D perhaps matching TRBD1 (5 bases). V was clipped by 7 bases and J by 0 bases, with 10 bases between them. CDR1 is SNHLY, CDR2 FYNNEI, per germline. This CDR3 comprises 15 residues. The CDR3 is CASIRESSYNSPLHF. The CDR3 nucleotides are TGTGCCAGCATCAGGGAAAGCTCCTATAATTCACCCCTCCACTTT.

The rearrangement links TRBV2 to TRBJ1-2; TRBD1 agrees at 10 bases. The CDR3 sequence is 15 residues long. Trimming removed 6 bases from V and 4 bases from J; junction bases left unmatched: 8. Germline V gene sequence: CDR1 SNHLY, CDR2 FYNNEI. The CDR3 loop is CASSIGQGDSYGYTF. CDR3 bases: TGTGCCAGCAGCATAGGACAGGGGGATAGCTATGGCTACACCTTC. Variable domain in full (rest from reference TRBV2 and TRBJ1-2): EPEVTQTPSHQVTQMGQEVILRCVPISNHLYFYWYRQILGQKVEFLVSFYNNEISEKSEIFDDQFSVERPDGSNFTLKIRSTKLEDSAMYFCASSIGQGDSYGYTFGSGTRLTVV.

This chain connects TRBV29-1 to TRBJ2-2; 7 positions agree with TRBD1. The length of the CDR3 is 16 residues. CDR1 and CDR2 (germline): SQVTM, ANQGSEA. V lost 3 bases to trimming and J lost 2 bases; unmatched junction nucleotides: 9. The CDR3 DNA sequence: TGCAGCGTTGATCACTCCGGGACAGCCAACACCGGGGAGCTGTTTTTT. Encoded protein: CSVDHSGTANTGELFF.

In its sample, this clone was seen a few times. This chain links TRBV27 with TRBJ2-3; TRBD2 matches 8 bases. CDR3 length: 17 amino acids. J was trimmed by 1 base and V by 5 bases; bases with no gene match: 11. Germline loops: CDR1 MNHEY, CDR2 SMNVEV (reference sequence). CDR3 amino acids: CASSPGTRIYGTDTQYF. CDR3 in DNA: TGTGCCAGCAGTCCTGGGACTAGAATCTATGGCACAGATACGCAGTATTTT.

This chain joins TRBV30 and TRBJ2-7; a weak D match, TRBD2 (6 bases). The CDR3 has 17 amino acids. The germline V gene has CDR1 GTSNPN and CDR2 SVGIG (reference sequence). V was pared by 1 base and J by 5 bases, with 24 bases between. For the CDR3, the DNA is TGTGCCTGGAGTGAAAACTCGCCGAGCGGGCCAGGCGACGAGCAGTACTTC. Its protein is CAWSENSPSGPGDEQYF. Together with reference TRBV30 and TRBJ2-7, the CDR3 gives the full variable domain: SQTIHQWPATLVQPVGSPLSLECTVEGTSNPNLYWYRQAAGRGLQLLFYSVGIGQISSEVPQNLSASRPQDRQFILSSKKLLLSDSGFYLCAWSENSPSGPGDEQYFGPGTRLTVT.